The 13 T cell receptor beta chains below all came from one sample that was sequenced in a study of blood T cell repertoires in COVID-19. Profiling relied on immunoSEQ multiplex PCR, and the TCRdb table lists in-frame clones only, not all of them. Among 120,000 to 150,000 clones listed, around 90% were seen once. The specimen sequenced was peripheral blood. The receptors shown here come from a woman aged 55-69 years with acute or convalescent COVID-19.

The chain combines TRBV28 with TRBJ2-1; a possible D gene is TRBD2 (6 bases). The V and J ends lost 6 bases and 8 bases respectively, with 17 bases between them. Germline CDR1 reads MDHEN; CDR2 reads SYDVKM. CDR3 length equals 14 residues. This CDR3 is CASSPSGAVDEQFF. The CDR3 DNA reads TGTGCCAGCAGCCCTTCGGGAGCGGTGGATGAGCAGTTCTTC.

The CDR3 is CASSVETGNYGYTF. DNA of the CDR3: TGTGCCAGCAGCGTAGAGACAGGGAACTATGGCTACACCTTC. This chain connects TRBV9 to TRBJ1-2, with 7 bases fitting TRBD1. The CDR3 covers 14 residues. The V gene's germline CDR1 is SGDLS and CDR2 YYNGEE. Unmatched junction bases numbered 1, after V lost 0 bases and J lost 2 bases. Full variable domain (missing parts from reference TRBV9 and TRBJ1-2): DSGVTQTPKHLITATGQRVTLRCSPRSGDLSVYWYQQSLDQGLQFLIQYYNGEERAKGNILERFSAQQFPDLHSELNLSSLELGDSALYFCASSVETGNYGYTFGSGTRLTVV.

The chain is built from TRBV28 and TRBJ2-3; D is possibly TRBD1 (6 bases). Trimming left V 6 bases short and J 3 bases short, with 22 bases between. This CDR3 is 17 amino acids long. CDR1 is MDHEN, CDR2 SYDVKM, per germline. CDR3 coding DNA: TGTGCCAGCAGCGCCGCCTGGGTCAGGGGAGTAACAGATACGCAGTATTTT. Encoded protein: CASSAAWVRGVTDTQYF.

The chain is built from TRBV28 and TRBJ1-2, with D possibly TRBD1 on 5 matching bases. Germline CDR1 reads MDHEN; CDR2 reads SYDVKM. Deletions cut 7 bases from V and 3 bases from J, with 15 bases between. This CDR3 spans 14 amino acids. In nucleotides, the CDR3 is TGTGCCAGCATGGGCAGGGAGGTTGACTATGGCTACACCTTC. It specifies CASMGREVDYGYTF.

The chain joins TRBV19 to TRBJ2-1; D is possibly TRBD2 (6 bases). Germline assignment: CDR1 LNHDA and CDR2 SQIVND (reference sequence). Trimming cost V 0 bases and J 2 bases, with 8 bases left between them. This CDR3 is 15 amino acids long. CDR3 region: CASSIDTGAYNEQFF. In DNA form, the CDR3 reads TGTGCCAGTAGTATAGATACGGGGGCCTACAATGAGCAGTTCTTC.

The rearrangement uses TRBV5-4 and TRBJ2-7, with 8 positions matching TRBD1. The CDR3 has 16 residues. The germline V gene has CDR1 SGHNT and CDR2 YYREEE (reference sequence). J lost 5 bases, V lost 2 bases, and 12 bases had no gene match. The CDR3: CASSFPLGQGGNEQYF. The CDR3 DNA follows: TGTGCCAGCAGCTTCCCCCTTGGACAGGGCGGGAACGAGCAGTACTTC.

CDR3 sequence: CASSTQFNPRGYGYTF. CDR3 DNA: TGTGCCAGTAGTACCCAGTTTAACCCCAGGGGCTATGGCTACACCTTC. The V call is TRBV19, the J call TRBJ1-2; a weak D match, TRBD1 (6 bases). The CDR3 runs to 16 residues. Germline loops: CDR1 LNHDA, CDR2 SQIVND (reference sequence). The V gene lost 4 bases and the J gene lost 4 bases, with 19 bases spanning the gap.

There are a few counts of this clone. The chain is built from TRBV5-5 and TRBJ1-1; TRBD1 might be the D (6 bases). Germline CDR1 and CDR2: SGHKS and YYEKEE (reference sequence). V was cut by 2 bases and J by 1 base, with 6 bases left in between. The CDR3 is 13 residues long. The CDR3 DNA sequence: TGTGCCAGCAGCTTCAGGGGGAACACTGAAGCTTTCTTT. It codes for CASSFRGNTEAFF. Drawing the rest from reference TRBV5-5 and TRBJ1-1, the complete variable domain is DAGVTQSPTHLIKTRGQQVTLRCSPISGHKSVSWYQQVLGQGPQFIFQYYEKEERGRGNFPDRFSARQFPNYSSELNVNALLLGDSALYLCASSFRGNTEAFFGQGTRLTVV.

The J gene is TRBJ1-2, the V gene TRBV18, with 7 bases identical to TRBD1. CDR1 and CDR2 (germline): KGHSH, LQKENI. V was pared by 0 bases and J by 0 bases, with 1 base of the junction left unmatched. The CDR3 is 15 residues long. The CDR3 nucleotides read TGTGCCAGCTCACCACCGGGACAGTCTAACTATGGCTACACCTTC. It translates to CASSPPGQSNYGYTF.

A remark on this clone: The sample carries other DNA sequences with the same CDR3. The V call is TRBV30, the J call TRBJ1-6; 7 bases map to TRBD1. The length of the CDR3 is 14 residues. Germline CDR1 and CDR2: GTSNPN and SVGIG (reference sequence). The ends lost 3 bases at V and 5 bases at J; junction bases unmatched: 4. In nucleotides, the CDR3 is TGTGCCTGGAGCAGGGACAGTAATAATTCACCCCTCCACTTT. It yields the protein CAWSRDSNNSPLHF. The variable domain in full, with the rest retrieved from reference TRBV30 and TRBJ1-6, is SQTIHQWPATLVQPVGSPLSLECTVEGTSNPNLYWYRQAAGRGLQLLFYSVGIGQISSEVPQNLSASRPQDRQFILSSKKLLLSDSGFYLCAWSRDSNNSPLHFGNGTRLTVT.

This chain links TRBV10-3 with TRBJ2-3; D call uncertain. V was clipped by 2 bases and J by 5 bases, with 8 bases between them. The CDR3 loop spans 13 amino acids. The V gene's germline CDR1 is ENHRY and CDR2 SYGVKD. The CDR3 reads CAISEEKRDTQYF. Here the CDR3 DNA reads TGTGCCATCAGTGAGGAGAAGCGAGATACGCAGTATTTT.

This chain links TRBV11-3 with TRBJ2-1; possibly TRBD1 for D (6 bases). Germline CDR1 is SGHNT and CDR2 is YENEEA. This CDR3 is built from 13 residues. V lost 4 bases and J 15 bases, leaving 19 bases between the germline ends. DNA of the CDR3: TGTGCCAGCAGCTCCAGCCTACAGGGCAGTCCGTTCTTC. Its translation is CASSSSLQGSPFF.

This clone was picked up a small number of times. The chain combines TRBV9 with TRBJ2-3; 15 bases are shared with TRBD2. CDR3 length equals 19 residues. J gave up 0 bases and V 2 bases, and 7 bases lay outside the gene matches. Per the germline V gene, CDR1 is SGDLS and CDR2 is YYNGEE. The CDR3 region has the DNA TGTGCCAGCAGCGTCTCGGGACTAGCGGGGGGTGGTAGCACAGATACGCAGTATTTT. Translated: CASSVSGLAGGGSTDTQYF.